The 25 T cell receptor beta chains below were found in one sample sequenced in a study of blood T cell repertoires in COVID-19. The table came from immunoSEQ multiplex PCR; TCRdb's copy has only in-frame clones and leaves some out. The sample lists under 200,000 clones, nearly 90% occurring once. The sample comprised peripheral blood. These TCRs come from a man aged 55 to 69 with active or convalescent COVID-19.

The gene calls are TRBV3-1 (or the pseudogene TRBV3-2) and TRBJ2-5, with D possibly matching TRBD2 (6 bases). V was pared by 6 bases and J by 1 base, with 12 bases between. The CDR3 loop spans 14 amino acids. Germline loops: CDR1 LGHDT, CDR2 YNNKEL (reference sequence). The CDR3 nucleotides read TGTGCCAGCAGTCCTAGCGCCGCCCAAGAGACCCAGTACTTC. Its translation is CASSPSAAQETQYF.

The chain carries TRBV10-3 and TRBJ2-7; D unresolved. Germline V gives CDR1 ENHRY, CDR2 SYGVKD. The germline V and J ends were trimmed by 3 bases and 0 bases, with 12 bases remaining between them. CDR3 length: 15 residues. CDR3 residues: CAISDLTLSSYEQYF. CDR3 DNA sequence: TGTGCCATCAGTGACCTCACTTTGAGCTCCTACGAGCAGTACTTC.

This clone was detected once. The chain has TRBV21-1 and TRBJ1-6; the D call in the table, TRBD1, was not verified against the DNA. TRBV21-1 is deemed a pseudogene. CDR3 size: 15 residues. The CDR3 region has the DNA TGTGCCAGCCGATATTGGCAGGTCCATAATTCACCCCTCCACTTT. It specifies CASRYWQVHNSPLHF.

The CDR3, as DNA: TGTGCCAGCAGTGTTCCAGGGGGAGGCTATGGCTACACCTTC. Translation: CASSVPGGGYGYTF. The chain is built from TRBV25-1 and TRBJ1-2; the match to TRBD1 covers 7 bases. This CDR3 contains 14 residues. Germline CDR1 reads MGHDK; CDR2 reads SYGVNS. The ends lost 4 bases at V and 4 bases at J; junction bases unmatched: 6.

CDR3 sequence reads: CASSYRQSGANVLTF. DNA of the CDR3: TGTGCCAGCAGCTATCGACAGTCTGGGGCCAACGTCCTGACTTTC. V and J are TRBV6-6 and TRBJ2-6, with D perhaps matching TRBD1 (5 bases). Germline V lookup: CDR1 MNHNY, CDR2 SVGAGI (reference sequence). This CDR3 has 15 amino acids. V lost 6 bases to trimming and J lost 1 base, with 10 bases between them.

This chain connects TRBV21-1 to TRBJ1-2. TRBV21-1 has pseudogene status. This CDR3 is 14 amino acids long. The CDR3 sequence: CASEVMGGRDGYTF. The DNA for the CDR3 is TGTGCCAGCGAAGTGATGGGCGGGCGGGATGGCTACACCTTC.

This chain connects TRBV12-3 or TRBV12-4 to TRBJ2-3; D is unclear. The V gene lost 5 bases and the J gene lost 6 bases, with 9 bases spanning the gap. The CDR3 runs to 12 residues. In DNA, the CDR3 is TGTGCCAGCAGTCCAAGTGCGGATACGCAGTATTTT. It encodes CASSPSADTQYF.

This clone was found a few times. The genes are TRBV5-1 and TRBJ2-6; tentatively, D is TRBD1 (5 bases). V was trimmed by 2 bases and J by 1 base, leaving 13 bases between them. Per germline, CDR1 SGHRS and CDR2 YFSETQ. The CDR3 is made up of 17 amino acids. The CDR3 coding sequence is TGCGCCAGCAGCTTTCTAGGGGCTCAATCTGGGGCCAACGTCCTGACTTTC. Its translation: CASSFLGAQSGANVLTF.

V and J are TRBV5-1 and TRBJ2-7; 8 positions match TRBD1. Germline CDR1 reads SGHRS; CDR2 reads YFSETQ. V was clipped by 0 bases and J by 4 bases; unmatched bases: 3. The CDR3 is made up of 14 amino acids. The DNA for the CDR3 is TGCGCCAGCAGCTTGGGGACAGGGATATACGAGCAGTACTTC. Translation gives CASSLGTGIYEQYF.

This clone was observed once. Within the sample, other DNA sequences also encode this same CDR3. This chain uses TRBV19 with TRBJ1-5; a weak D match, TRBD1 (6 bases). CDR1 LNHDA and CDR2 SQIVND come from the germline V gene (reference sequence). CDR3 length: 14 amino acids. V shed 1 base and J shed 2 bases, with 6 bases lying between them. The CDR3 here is CASSIAGGNQPQHF. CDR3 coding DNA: TGTGCCAGTAGTATAGCAGGGGGCAATCAGCCCCAGCATTTT. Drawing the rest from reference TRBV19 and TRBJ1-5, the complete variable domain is DGGITQSPKYLFRKEGQNVTLSCEQNLNHDAMYWYRQDPGQGLRLIYYSQIVNDFQKGDIAEGYSVSREKKESFPLTVTSAQKNPTAFYLCASSIAGGNQPQHFGDGTRLSIL.

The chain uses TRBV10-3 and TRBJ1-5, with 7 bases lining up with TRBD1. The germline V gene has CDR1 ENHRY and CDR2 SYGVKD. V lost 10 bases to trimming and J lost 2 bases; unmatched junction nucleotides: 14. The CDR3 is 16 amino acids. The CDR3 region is CATRGGRGEGNQPQHF. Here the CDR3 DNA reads TGTGCCACAAGAGGGGGCAGGGGAGAGGGCAATCAGCCCCAGCATTTT.

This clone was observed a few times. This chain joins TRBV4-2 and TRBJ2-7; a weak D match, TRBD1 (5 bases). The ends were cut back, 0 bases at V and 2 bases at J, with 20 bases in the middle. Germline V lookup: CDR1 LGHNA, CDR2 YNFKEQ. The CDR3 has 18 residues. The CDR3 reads CASSQEVVSGIPTYEQYF. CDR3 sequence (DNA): TGTGCCAGCAGCCAAGAAGTAGTATCAGGGATTCCAACCTACGAGCAGTACTTC.

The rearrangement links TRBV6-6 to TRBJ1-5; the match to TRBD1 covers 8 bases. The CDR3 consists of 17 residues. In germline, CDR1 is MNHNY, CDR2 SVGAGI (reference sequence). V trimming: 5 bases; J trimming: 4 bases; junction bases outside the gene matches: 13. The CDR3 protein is CASSPGQGAGRNQPQHF. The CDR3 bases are TGTGCCAGCAGTCCCGGTCAGGGGGCTGGGAGGAATCAGCCCCAGCATTTT.

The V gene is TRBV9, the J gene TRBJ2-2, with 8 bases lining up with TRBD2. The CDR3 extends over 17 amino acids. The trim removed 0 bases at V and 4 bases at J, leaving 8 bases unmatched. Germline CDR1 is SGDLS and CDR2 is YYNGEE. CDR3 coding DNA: TGTGCCAGCAGCGTAGGAGGCGGGGGGACGGTCACCGGGGAGCTGTTTTTT. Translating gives CASSVGGGGTVTGELFF.

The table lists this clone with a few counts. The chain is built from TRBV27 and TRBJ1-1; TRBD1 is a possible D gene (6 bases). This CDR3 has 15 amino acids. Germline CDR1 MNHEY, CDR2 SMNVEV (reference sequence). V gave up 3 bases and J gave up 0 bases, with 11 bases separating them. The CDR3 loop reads CASSFGNRVNTEAFF. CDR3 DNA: TGTGCCAGCAGTTTCGGGAACAGGGTGAACACTGAAGCTTTCTTT.

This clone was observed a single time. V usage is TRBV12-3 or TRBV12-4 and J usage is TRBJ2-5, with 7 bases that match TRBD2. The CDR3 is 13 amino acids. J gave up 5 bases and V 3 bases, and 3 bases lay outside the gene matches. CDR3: CASSLEGGETQYF. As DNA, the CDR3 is TGTGCCAGCAGTTTGGAGGGAGGGGAGACCCAGTACTTC.

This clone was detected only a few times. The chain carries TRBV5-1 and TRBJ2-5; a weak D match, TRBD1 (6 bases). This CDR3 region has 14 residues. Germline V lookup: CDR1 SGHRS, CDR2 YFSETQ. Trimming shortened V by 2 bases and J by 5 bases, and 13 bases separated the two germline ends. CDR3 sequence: CASSLTGWRETQYF. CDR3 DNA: TGCGCCAGCAGCTTAACAGGGTGGCGGGAGACCCAGTACTTC.

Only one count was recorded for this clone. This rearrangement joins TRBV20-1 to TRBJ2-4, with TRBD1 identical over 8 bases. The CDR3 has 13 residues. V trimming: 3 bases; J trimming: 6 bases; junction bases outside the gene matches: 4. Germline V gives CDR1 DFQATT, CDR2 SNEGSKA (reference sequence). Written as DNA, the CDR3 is TGCAGTGCTAGTGAGACAGGGGCAAACATTCAGTACTTC. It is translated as CSASETGANIQYF.

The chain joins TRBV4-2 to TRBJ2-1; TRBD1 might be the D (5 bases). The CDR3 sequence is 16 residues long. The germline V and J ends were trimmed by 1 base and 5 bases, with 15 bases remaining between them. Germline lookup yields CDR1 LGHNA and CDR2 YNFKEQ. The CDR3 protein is CASSQGRQTNDNEQFF. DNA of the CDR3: TGTGCCAGCAGCCAAGGACGACAGACGAACGACAATGAGCAGTTCTTC.

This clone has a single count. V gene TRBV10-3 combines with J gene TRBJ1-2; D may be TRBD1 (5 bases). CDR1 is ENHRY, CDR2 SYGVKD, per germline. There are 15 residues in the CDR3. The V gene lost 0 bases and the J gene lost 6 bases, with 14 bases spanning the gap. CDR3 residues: CAISESGDPHHGYTF. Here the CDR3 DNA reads TGTGCCATCAGTGAGTCAGGGGATCCGCATCATGGCTACACCTTC.

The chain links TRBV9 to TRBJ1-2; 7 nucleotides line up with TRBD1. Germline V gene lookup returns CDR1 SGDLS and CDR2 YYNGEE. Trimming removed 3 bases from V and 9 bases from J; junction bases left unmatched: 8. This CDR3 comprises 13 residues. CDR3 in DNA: TGTGCCAGCAGCGGACAGGGCGCCCGTAGCTACACCTTC. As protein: CASSGQGARSYTF.

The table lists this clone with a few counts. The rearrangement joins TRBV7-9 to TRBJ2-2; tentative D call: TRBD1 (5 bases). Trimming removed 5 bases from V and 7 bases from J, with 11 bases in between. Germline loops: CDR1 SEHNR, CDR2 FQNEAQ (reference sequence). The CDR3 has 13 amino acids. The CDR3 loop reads CASSPGRVGELFF. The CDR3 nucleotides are TGTGCCAGCAGCCCAGGCAGGGTCGGGGAGCTGTTTTTT.

CDR3 amino acids: CASSIVWGQSNQPQHF. The DNA for the CDR3 is TGTGCCAGTAGTATTGTGTGGGGGCAAAGCAATCAGCCCCAGCATTTT. V is TRBV19 and J is TRBJ1-5, with D possibly matching TRBD1 (6 bases). The CDR3 totals 16 residues. Germline CDR1 and CDR2: LNHDA and SQIVND (reference sequence). V shed 3 bases and J shed 1 base, with 13 bases lying between them.

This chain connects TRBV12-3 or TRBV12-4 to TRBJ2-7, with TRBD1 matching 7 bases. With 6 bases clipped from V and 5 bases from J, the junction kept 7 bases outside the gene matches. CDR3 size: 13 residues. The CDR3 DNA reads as TGTGCCAGCAGCCAGACAGGGCTTAACGAGCAGTACTTC. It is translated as CASSQTGLNEQYF.

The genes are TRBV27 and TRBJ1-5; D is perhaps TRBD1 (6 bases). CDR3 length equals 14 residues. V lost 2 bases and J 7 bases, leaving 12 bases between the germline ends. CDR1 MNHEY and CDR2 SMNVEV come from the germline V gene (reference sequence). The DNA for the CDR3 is TGTGCCAGCAGTTTAGGAAACAGGGCCCAGCCCCAGCATTTT. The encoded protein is CASSLGNRAQPQHF.